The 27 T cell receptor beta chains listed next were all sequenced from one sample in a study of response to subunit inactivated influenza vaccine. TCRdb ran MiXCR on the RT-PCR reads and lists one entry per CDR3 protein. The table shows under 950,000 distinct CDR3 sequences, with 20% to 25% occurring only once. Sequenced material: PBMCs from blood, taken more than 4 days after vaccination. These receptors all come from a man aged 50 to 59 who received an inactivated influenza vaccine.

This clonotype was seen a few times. The CDR3 nucleotides are TGTGCCAGCAGCTTAGATGGGACAGGGAATTCACCCCTCCACTTT. As protein: CASSLDGTGNSPLHF. The V and J genes are TRBV7-9 and TRBJ1-6; 9 nucleotides agree with TRBD1. CDR1 SEHNR and CDR2 FQNEAQ come from the germline V gene (reference sequence). V lost 1 base, J lost 7 bases, and 2 bases stayed unmatched. The CDR3 sequence is 15 residues long.

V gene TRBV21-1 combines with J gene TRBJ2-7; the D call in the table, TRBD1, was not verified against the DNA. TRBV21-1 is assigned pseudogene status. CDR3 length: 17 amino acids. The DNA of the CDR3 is TGTGCCAGCAGCAATATACGGTTAGGGACAGCAGCCTACGAGCAGTACTTC. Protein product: CASSNIRLGTAAYEQYF.

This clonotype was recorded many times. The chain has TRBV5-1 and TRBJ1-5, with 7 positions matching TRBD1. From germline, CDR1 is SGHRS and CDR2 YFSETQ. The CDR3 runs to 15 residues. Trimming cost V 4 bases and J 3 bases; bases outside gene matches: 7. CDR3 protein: CASSITGTVNQPQHF. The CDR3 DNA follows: TGCGCCAGCAGCATTACCGGGACAGTCAATCAGCCCCAGCATTTT. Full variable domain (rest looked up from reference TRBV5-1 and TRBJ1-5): KAGVTQTPRYLIKTRGQQVTLSCSPISGHRSVSWYQQTPGQGLQFLFEYFSETQRNKGNFPGRFSGRQFSNSRSEMNVSTLELGDSALYLCASSITGTVNQPQHFGDGTRLSIL.

The CDR3 region is CASSPSRLDEQYF. CDR3 DNA: TGTGCCAGCTCACCAAGCAGGTTGGACGAGCAGTACTTC. This chain uses TRBV18 with TRBJ2-7; D unclear. Trimming stripped 2 bases from V and 5 bases from J, with 10 bases between. Germline assignment: CDR1 KGHSH and CDR2 LQKENI. The CDR3 runs 13 residues.

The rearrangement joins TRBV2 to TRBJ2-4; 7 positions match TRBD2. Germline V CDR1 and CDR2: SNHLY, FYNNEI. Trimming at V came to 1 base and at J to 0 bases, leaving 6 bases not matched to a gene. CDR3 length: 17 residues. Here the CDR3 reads CASSEVWASGAKNIQYF. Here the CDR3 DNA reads TGTGCCAGCAGTGAAGTGTGGGCTAGCGGAGCCAAAAACATTCAGTACTTC.

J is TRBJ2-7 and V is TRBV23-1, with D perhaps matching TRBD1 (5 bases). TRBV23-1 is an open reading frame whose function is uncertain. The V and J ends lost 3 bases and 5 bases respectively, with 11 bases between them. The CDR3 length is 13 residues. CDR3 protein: CASSQAGLNEQYF. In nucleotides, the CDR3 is TGCGCCAGCAGTCAGGCAGGGCTCAACGAGCAGTACTTC.

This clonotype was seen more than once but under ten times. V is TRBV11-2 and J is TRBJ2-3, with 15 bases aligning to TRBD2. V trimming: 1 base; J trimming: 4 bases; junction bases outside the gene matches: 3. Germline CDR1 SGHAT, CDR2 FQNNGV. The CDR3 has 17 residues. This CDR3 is CASSLGTSGRAADTQYF. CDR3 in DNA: TGTGCCAGCAGCTTAGGGACTAGCGGGAGGGCGGCAGATACGCAGTATTTT.

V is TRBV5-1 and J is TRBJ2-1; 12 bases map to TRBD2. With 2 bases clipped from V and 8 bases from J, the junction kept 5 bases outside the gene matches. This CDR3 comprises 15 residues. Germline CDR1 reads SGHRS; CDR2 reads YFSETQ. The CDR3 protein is CASSFASGGAYEQFF. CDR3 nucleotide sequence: TGCGCCAGCAGCTTCGCTAGCGGGGGGGCCTATGAGCAGTTCTTC. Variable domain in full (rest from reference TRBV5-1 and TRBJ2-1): KAGVTQTPRYLIKTRGQQVTLSCSPISGHRSVSWYQQTPGQGLQFLFEYFSETQRNKGNFPGRFSGRQFSNSRSEMNVSTLELGDSALYLCASSFASGGAYEQFFGPGTRLTVL.

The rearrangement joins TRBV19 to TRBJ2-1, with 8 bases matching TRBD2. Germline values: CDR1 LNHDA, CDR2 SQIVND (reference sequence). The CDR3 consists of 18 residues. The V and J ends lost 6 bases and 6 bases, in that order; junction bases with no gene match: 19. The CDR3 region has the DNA TGTGCCAGTAGCCAAGGACCCCTAGCGGGCTGGCAGAGCAATGAGCAGTTCTTC. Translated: CASSQGPLAGWQSNEQFF.

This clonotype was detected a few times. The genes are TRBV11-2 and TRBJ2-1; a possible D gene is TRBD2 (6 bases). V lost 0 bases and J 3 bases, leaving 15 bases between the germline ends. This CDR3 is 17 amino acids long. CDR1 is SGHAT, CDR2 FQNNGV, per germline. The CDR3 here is CASSLEVAEAYYNEQFF. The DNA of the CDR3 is TGTGCCAGCAGCTTAGAGGTAGCGGAGGCCTACTACAATGAGCAGTTCTTC. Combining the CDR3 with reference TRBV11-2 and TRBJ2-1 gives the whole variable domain EAGVAQSPRYKIIEKRQSVAFWCNPISGHATLYWYQQILGQGPKLLIQFQNNGVVDDSQLPKDRFSAERLKGVDSTLKIQPAKLEDSAVYLCASSLEVAEAYYNEQFFGPGTRLTVL.

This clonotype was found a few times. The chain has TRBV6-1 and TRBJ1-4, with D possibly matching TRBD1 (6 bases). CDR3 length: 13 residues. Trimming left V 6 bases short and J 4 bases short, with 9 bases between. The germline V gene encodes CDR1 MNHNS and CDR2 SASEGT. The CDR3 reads CASSQGNNEKLFF. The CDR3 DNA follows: TGTGCCAGCAGCCAGGGGAATAATGAAAAACTGTTTTTT.

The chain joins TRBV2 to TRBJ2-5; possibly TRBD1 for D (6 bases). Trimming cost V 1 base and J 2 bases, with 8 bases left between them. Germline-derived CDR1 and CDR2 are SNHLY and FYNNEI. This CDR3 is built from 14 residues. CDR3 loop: CASSEVTGQETQYF. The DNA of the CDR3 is TGTGCCAGCAGTGAAGTCACAGGGCAAGAGACCCAGTACTTC.

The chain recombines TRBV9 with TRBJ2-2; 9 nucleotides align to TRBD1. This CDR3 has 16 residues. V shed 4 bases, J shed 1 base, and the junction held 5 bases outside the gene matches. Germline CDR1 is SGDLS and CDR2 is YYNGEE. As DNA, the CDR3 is TGTGCCAGCAGCCCGGACAGGGGCTTGAACACCGGGGAGCTGTTTTTT. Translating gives CASSPDRGLNTGELFF.

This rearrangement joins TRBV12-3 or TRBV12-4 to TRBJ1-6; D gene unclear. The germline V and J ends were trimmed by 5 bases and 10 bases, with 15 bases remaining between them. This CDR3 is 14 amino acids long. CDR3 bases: TGTGCCAGCAGTCTGACCTGGTCGAGGTCACCCCTCCACTTT. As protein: CASSLTWSRSPLHF.

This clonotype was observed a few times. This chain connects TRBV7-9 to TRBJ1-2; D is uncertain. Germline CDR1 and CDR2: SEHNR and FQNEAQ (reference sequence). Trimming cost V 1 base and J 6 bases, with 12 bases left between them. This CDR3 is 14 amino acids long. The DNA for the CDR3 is TGTGCCAGCAGCTTAGATCGGCAGAGGCATGGCTACACCTTC. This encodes CASSLDRQRHGYTF.

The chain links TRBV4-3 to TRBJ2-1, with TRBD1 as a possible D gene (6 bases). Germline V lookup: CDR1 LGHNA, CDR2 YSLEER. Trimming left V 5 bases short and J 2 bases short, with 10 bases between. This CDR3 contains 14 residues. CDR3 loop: CASSYRVAYNEQFF. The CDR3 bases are TGCGCCAGCAGCTACAGGGTTGCCTACAATGAGCAGTTCTTC.

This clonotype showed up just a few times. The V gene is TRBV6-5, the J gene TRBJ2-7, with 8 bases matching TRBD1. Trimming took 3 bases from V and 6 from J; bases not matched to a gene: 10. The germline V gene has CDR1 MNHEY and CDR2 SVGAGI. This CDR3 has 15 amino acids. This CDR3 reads CASSYQGAQSGEQYF. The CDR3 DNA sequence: TGTGCCAGCAGTTATCAGGGGGCGCAGTCTGGCGAGCAGTACTTC.

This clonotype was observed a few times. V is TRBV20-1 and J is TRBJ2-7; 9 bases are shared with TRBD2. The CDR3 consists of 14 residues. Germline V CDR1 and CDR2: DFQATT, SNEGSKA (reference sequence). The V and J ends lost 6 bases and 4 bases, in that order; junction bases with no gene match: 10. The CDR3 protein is CSAEEAGGVYEQYF. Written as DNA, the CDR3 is TGCAGTGCCGAAGAAGCGGGGGGCGTTTACGAGCAGTACTTC.

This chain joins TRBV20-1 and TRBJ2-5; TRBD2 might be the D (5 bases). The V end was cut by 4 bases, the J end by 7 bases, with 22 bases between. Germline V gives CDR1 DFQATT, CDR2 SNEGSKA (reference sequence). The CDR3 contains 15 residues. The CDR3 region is CSAMAPGSVTGTQYF. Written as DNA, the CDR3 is TGCAGTGCTATGGCCCCGGGATCAGTGACGGGGACCCAGTACTTC.

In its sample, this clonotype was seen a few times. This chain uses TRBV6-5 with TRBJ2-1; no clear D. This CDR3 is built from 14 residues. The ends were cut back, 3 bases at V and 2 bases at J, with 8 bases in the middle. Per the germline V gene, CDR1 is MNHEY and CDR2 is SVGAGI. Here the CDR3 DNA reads TGTGCCAGCAGTTATGGGCTGACCTACAATGAGCAGTTCTTC. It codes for CASSYGLTYNEQFF.

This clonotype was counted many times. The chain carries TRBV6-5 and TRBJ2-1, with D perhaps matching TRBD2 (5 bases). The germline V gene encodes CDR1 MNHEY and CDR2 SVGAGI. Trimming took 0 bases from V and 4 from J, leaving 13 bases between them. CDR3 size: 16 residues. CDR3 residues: CASSYSTPRTYNEQFF. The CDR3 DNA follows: TGTGCCAGCAGTTACTCGACTCCACGGACTTACAATGAGCAGTTCTTC.

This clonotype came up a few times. In DNA, the CDR3 is TGCAGTGCTATTCCGGGGCGGAGGGATCAGCCCCAGCATTTT. Residues: CSAIPGRRDQPQHF. The gene calls are TRBV20-1 and TRBJ1-5; D perhaps matches TRBD1 (5 bases). The CDR3 contains 14 residues. V was pared by 4 bases and J by 5 bases, with 15 bases between. Per the germline V gene, CDR1 is DFQATT and CDR2 is SNEGSKA (reference sequence).

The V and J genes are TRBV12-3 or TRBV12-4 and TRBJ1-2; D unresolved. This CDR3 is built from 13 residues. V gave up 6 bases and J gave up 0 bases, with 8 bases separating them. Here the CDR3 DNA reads TGTGCCAGCAGGGGAGTAGCTAACTATGGCTACACCTTC. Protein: CASRGVANYGYTF.

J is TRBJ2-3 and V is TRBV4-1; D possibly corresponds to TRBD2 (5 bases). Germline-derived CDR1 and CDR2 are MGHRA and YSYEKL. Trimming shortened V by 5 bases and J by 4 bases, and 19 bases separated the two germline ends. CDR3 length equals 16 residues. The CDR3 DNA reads TGCGCCAGCAGCTCCCTCGTCTTCTTGGAGGCAGATACGCAGTATTTT. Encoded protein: CASSSLVFLEADTQYF.

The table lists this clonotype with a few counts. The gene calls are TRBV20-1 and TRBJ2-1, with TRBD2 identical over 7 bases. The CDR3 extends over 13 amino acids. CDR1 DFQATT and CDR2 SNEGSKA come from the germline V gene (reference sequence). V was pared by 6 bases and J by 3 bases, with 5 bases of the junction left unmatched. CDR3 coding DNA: TGCAGTGCGAGCGCTAGCGGCTACAATGAGCAGTTCTTC. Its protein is CSASASGYNEQFF.

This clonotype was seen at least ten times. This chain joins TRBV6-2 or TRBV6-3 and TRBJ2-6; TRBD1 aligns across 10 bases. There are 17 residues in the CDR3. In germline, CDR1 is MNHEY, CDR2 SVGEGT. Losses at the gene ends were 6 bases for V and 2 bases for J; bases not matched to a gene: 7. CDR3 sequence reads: CASSLGTGVPGANVLTF. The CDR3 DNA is TGTGCCAGCAGCCTAGGGACAGGGGTTCCTGGGGCCAACGTCCTGACTTTC.

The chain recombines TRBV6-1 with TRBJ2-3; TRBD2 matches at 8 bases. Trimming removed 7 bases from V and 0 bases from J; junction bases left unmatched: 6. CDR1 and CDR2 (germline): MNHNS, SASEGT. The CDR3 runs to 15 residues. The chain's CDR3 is CASTPLADSTDTQYF. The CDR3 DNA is TGTGCCAGCACCCCACTAGCGGATAGCACAGATACGCAGTATTTT.